This record looks at one TCR beta chain sequence and its context. Its matching antigen is unknown. Library construction for TCR beta used iRepertoire HTBI primers and Arm-PCR of CDR3 regions. As processed by the authors: Sequenced samples collectively carried about 62 TRBV and 11 to 15 TRBJ segments. TCRdb fed the multiplex PCR reads into MiXCR, producing one record per CDR3 protein. These V and J calls derive from TCRdb rather than the authors' analysis. The sample yields over 200,000 distinct CDR3 sequences, about 17% seen once. The time point was: newly diagnosed GD, antithyroid drugs for less than 3 months. TCR sequences were obtained from RNA taken from PBMCs. Staff took approximately 10 milliliters of peripheral blood and put it into EDTA tubes. This CDR3 contains 15 residues. V lost 4 bases to trimming and J lost 3 bases, with 12 bases between them. From germline, CDR1 is MNHGY and CDR2 SVAAGI.

The data originate from a study of regulatory T cells in long-lasting Graves disease. General study findings and limits: Fewer public clonotypes were shared by new patients (966) than by persistent patients (about 2,500). There were preferences for TRBV28, TRBJ1-2 and TRBJ2-5 in persistent disease.

This receptor was identified in a female donor with Graves disease. J is TRBJ2-2 and V is TRBV6-9, with D possibly called TRBD1 or TRBD2 (5 bases each). This material consisted of peripheral blood mononuclear cells (PBMCs), taken at new diagnosis, from a patient treated with antithyroid drugs. CDR3 loop: CASSLTGDHTGELFF. DNA for the CDR3: TGTGCCAGCAGTTTGACTGGGGACCACACCGGGGAGCTGTTTTTT.